This paragraph covers one TCR beta chain sequence. The data were produced by immunoSEQ multiplex PCR, yet TCRdb's version contains in-frame clones alone and is incomplete. The sample consists of 250,000 to 400,000 clones, around 85% of them appearing once. The CDR3 consists of 11 residues. Per the germline V gene, CDR1 is MNHEY and CDR2 is SVGAGI. Clinical histories supplied by participants themselves formed the basis of cohort assignment. This entry belongs to a study of blood T cell repertoires in COVID-19. Background on the study: PBMCs, B-cell-depleted T cells, or T cells were the source of the cDNA or gDNA that made up the material.

The chain combines TRBV6-5 with TRBJ2-3; no firm D call. The receptor's source is a woman aged 25 to 39 who had been exposed to COVID-19. Sample: PBMCs or T cells enriched from blood (not recorded which). In nucleotides, the CDR3 is TGTGAATTCGGTAGCACAGATACGCAGTATTTT. Translating it yields CEFGSTDTQYF.